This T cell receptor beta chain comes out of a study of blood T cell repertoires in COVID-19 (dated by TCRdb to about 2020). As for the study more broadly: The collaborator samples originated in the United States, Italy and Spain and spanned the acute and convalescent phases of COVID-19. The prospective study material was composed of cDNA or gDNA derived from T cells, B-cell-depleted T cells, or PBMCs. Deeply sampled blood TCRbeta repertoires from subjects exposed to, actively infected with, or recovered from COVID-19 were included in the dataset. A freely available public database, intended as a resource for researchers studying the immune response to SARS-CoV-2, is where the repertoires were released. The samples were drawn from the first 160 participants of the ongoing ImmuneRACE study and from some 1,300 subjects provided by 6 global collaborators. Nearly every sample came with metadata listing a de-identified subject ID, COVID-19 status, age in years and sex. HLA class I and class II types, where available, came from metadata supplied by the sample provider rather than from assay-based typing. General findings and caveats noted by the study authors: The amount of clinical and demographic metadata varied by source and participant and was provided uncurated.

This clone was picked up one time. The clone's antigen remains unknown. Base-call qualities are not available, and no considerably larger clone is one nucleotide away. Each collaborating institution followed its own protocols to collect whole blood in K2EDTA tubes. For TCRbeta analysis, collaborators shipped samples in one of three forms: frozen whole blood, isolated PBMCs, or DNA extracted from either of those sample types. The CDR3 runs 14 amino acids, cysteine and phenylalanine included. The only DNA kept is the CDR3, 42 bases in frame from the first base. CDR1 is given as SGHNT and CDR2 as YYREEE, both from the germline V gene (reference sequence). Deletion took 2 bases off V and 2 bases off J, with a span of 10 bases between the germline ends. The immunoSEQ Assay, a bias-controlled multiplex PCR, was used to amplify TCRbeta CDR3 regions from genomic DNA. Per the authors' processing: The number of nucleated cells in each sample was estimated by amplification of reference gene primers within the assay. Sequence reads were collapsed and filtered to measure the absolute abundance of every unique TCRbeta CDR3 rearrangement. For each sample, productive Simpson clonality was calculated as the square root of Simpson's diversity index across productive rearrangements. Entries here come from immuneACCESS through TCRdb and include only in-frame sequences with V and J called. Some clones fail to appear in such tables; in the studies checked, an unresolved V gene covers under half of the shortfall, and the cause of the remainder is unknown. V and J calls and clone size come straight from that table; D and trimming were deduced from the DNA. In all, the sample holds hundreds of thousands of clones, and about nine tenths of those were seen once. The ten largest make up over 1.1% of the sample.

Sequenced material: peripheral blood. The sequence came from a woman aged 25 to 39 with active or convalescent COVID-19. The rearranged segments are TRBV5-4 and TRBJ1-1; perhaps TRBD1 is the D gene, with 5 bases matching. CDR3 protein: CASSFRGTNTEAFF. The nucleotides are TGTGCCAGCAGCTTTCGGGGGACCAACACTGAAGCTTTCTTT.